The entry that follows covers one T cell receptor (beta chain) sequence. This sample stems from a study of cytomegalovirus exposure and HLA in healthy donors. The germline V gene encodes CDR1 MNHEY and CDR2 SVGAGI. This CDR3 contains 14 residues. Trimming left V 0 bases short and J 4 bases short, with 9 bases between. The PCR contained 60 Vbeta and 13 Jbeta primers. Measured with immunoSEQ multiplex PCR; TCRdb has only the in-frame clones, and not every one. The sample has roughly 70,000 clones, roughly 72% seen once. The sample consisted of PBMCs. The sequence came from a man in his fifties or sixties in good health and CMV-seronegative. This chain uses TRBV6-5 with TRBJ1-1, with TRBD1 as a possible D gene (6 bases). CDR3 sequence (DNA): TGTGCCAGCAGTTACTCCACAGGGCGCACTGAAGCTTTCTTT. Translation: CASSYSTGRTEAFF.